This T cell receptor beta chain comes out of a study of blood T cell repertoires in COVID-19. Study details: Some COVID-19 samples were acute and others convalescent; all came from the United States, Italy and Spain. T cells, B-cell-depleted T cells, or PBMCs supplied cDNA or gDNA.

Looked up from germline, CDR1 is SGHAT and CDR2 is FQNNGV. CDR3 length equals 16 residues. V lost 1 base to trimming and J lost 1 base, with 11 bases between them. Original methodology: Nucleated cell number was recorded as an estimate derived from reference gene primer amplification. Libraries were prepared by immunoSEQ multiplex PCR; TCRdb keeps only in-frame clonotypes and omits some of them. The V and J calls and clone size are taken from that table; D and trimming were inferred from the DNA. The top ten clones hold approximately 8.9% of a sample with 150,000 to 200,000 clones, more than 70% of them seen once.

The rearrangement joins TRBV11-2 to TRBJ2-1, with a tentative D call TRBD2 (6 bases). The receptor was derived from a woman aged 60-75 years with acute or convalescent COVID-19. Material for sequencing was peripheral blood. The CDR3 DNA sequence: TGTGCCAGCAGCTTAGGCGGGGCCGGTTCCTACAATGAGCAGTTCTTC. Translated, it gives CASSLGGAGSYNEQFF.